This T cell receptor beta chain was captured by sequencing in a study of T cell responses to AZD1222 COVID-19 vaccine. Whole-study results and caveats: Just a handful of AZD1222 recipients tested seropositive at baseline. Repertoires in all cases were sampled only once the peak T cell response had passed. White British donors predominated, females outnumbered males, and clonal diversity was possibly underestimated. Regions left unmutated in variants are reportedly the target of nearly half of spike-specific TCRs.

Sequenced by immunoSEQ multiplex PCR; TCRdb stores in-frame clones only, minus some. The table has 100,000 to 150,000 clones, around 89% seen once. With respect to this clone: Its specificity is unknown.

This CDR3 has 16 amino acids. Germline V lookup: CDR1 LGHNA, CDR2 YSLEER. The V gene lost 4 bases and the J gene lost 0 bases, with 15 bases spanning the gap. This receptor was identified in an adult in good health. The chain uses TRBV4-3 and TRBJ1-1; a possible D gene is TRBD1 (5 bases). The sample was peripheral blood, taken on day 0 of AZD1222 vaccination. In DNA form, the CDR3 reads TGCGCCAGCAGCCGGGCTGGGACGGCAATGAACACTGAAGCTTTCTTT. The encoded protein is CASSRAGTAMNTEAFF.